Below, 28 T cell receptor beta chains from the same sample are listed, as sequenced in a study of blood T cell repertoires in COVID-19. The repertoire was sequenced with immunoSEQ multiplex PCR; TCRdb's copy has only in-frame clones and lacks some. Among some 45,000 clones listed, approximately 88% were seen once. The source material was peripheral blood. These receptors came from a human donor with active COVID-19. The donor label of this sample is uncertain.

The J gene is TRBJ2-1, the V gene TRBV2; D is perhaps TRBD1 (5 bases). Trimming removed 6 bases from V and 3 bases from J, with 12 bases in between. This CDR3 contains 14 residues. Per germline, CDR1 SNHLY and CDR2 FYNNEI. The CDR3 region has the DNA TGTGCCAGCAGCGTGCAGGGAAGCTACAATGAGCAGTTCTTC. Protein sequence: CASSVQGSYNEQFF. Full variable domain (outside the CDR3, taken from reference TRBV2 and TRBJ2-1): EPEVTQTPSHQVTQMGQEVILRCVPISNHLYFYWYRQILGQKVEFLVSFYNNEISEKSEIFDDQFSVERPDGSNFTLKIRSTKLEDSAMYFCASSVQGSYNEQFFGPGTRLTVL.

The CDR3: CASSSEQGRTEAFF. Written as DNA, the CDR3 is TGCGCCAGCAGCTCGGAACAGGGACGTACTGAAGCTTTCTTT. The chain employs TRBV5-1 and TRBJ1-1; weak D call: TRBD1 (6 bases). Germline V CDR1 and CDR2: SGHRS, YFSETQ. The CDR3 consists of 14 residues. V shed 3 bases and J shed 5 bases, with 14 bases lying between them.

This clone was counted a single time. This chain uses TRBV3-1 (or the pseudogene TRBV3-2) with TRBJ2-5, with TRBD1 matching over 10 bases. The CDR3 contains 15 residues. CDR1 and CDR2 from the germline V gene are LGHDT and YNNKEL (reference sequence). Unmatched junction bases numbered 12, after V lost 7 bases and J lost 7 bases. In nucleotides, the CDR3 is TGTGCCAGCAAGCGGGGACAGGGGTGGACAGGGACCCAGTACTTC. Its translation: CASKRGQGWTGTQYF.

The J gene is TRBJ1-5, the V gene TRBV18; TRBD1 matches at 9 bases. The CDR3 is made up of 18 amino acids. Unmatched junction bases numbered 8, after V lost 2 bases and J lost 0 bases. Looked up from germline, CDR1 is KGHSH and CDR2 is LQKENI. CDR3: CASSPAGTGYSSNQPQHF. The CDR3 DNA follows: TGTGCCAGCTCACCAGCCGGGACAGGGTATTCTAGCAATCAGCCCCAGCATTTT. Looking up the rest from reference TRBV18 and TRBJ1-5 gives the full variable domain: NAGVMQNPRHLVRRRGQEARLRCSPMKGHSHVYWYRQLPEEGLKFMVYLQKENIIDESGMPKERFSAEFPKEGPSILRIQQVVRGDSAAYFCASSPAGTGYSSNQPQHFGDGTRLSIL.

The genes are TRBV27 and TRBJ1-1; tentatively, D is TRBD1 (5 bases). Germline CDR1 MNHEY, CDR2 SMNVEV (reference sequence). CDR3 length: 17 residues. V lost 1 base to trimming and J lost 1 base, with 16 bases between them. This CDR3 reads CASSLLWQTAANTEAFF. The DNA for the CDR3 is TGTGCCAGCAGTTTATTATGGCAGACAGCAGCGAACACTGAAGCTTTCTTT.

The chain joins TRBV2 to TRBJ1-4; TRBD1 matches 7 bases. Trimming cost V 6 bases and J 0 bases; bases outside gene matches: 1. The CDR3 runs to 14 residues. Germline V gives CDR1 SNHLY, CDR2 FYNNEI. CDR3 DNA: TGTGCCAGCAGGACAGGGTCAACTAATGAAAAACTGTTTTTT. This gives the protein CASRTGSTNEKLFF.

The J gene is TRBJ2-7, the V gene TRBV6-2 or TRBV6-3; TRBD2 matches at 14 bases. With V trimmed by 1 base and J by 3 bases, 14 bases remained unmatched. From germline, CDR1 is MNHEY and CDR2 SVGEGT. The CDR3 extends over 20 amino acids. The CDR3 loop reads CASSYWRGGLAGGEFYEQYF. The CDR3 coding sequence is TGTGCCAGCAGTTACTGGAGGGGCGGACTAGCGGGAGGTGAATTCTACGAGCAGTACTTC.

The chain couples TRBV5-1 to TRBJ1-1; a possible D gene is TRBD1 (5 bases). This CDR3 has 14 residues. V was clipped by 4 bases and J by 1 base, with 11 bases between them. Germline V CDR1 and CDR2: SGHRS, YFSETQ. Here the CDR3 DNA reads TGCGCCAGCAGCGACCAGGGAACGAACACTGAAGCTTTCTTT. As protein: CASSDQGTNTEAFF.

This chain joins TRBV18 and TRBJ2-1; D ambiguous. Germline CDR1 KGHSH, CDR2 LQKENI. The CDR3 consists of 15 residues. Trimming took off 3 bases at V and 0 bases at J, with 9 bases between the two ends. The CDR3 loop is CASSPAPPSYNEQFF. The DNA for the CDR3 is TGTGCCAGCTCACCCGCGCCGCCCTCCTACAATGAGCAGTTCTTC. Using reference TRBV18 and TRBJ2-1 for the parts outside the CDR3, the full variable domain is NAGVMQNPRHLVRRRGQEARLRCSPMKGHSHVYWYRQLPEEGLKFMVYLQKENIIDESGMPKERFSAEFPKEGPSILRIQQVVRGDSAAYFCASSPAPPSYNEQFFGPGTRLTVL.

This clone came up once. The rearrangement uses TRBV28 and TRBJ2-6, with TRBD2 as a possible D gene (6 bases). CDR1 MDHEN and CDR2 SYDVKM come from the germline V gene. Trimming cost V 5 bases and J 0 bases, with 8 bases left between them. The CDR3 loop spans 15 amino acids. CDR3 nucleotides: TGTGCCAGCAGTGGAGGGGACTCTGGGGCCAACGTCCTGACTTTC. Protein: CASSGGDSGANVLTF.

The V call is TRBV27, the J call TRBJ1-2; TRBD1 is a possible D gene (6 bases). V was cut by 2 bases and J by 0 bases, with 7 bases left in between. CDR1 is MNHEY and CDR2 is SMNVEV in the germline V gene (reference sequence). The CDR3 runs to 14 residues. For the CDR3, the DNA is TGTGCCAGCAGTTTACGGACAGCTAACTATGGCTACACCTTC. Translation: CASSLRTANYGYTF.

This chain links TRBV29-1 with TRBJ1-1; TRBD1 might be the D (5 bases). The ends were cut back, 4 bases at V and 1 base at J, with 7 bases in the middle. The length of the CDR3 is 12 residues. In germline, CDR1 is SQVTM, CDR2 ANQGSEA. CDR3: CSVGGGNTEAFF. The CDR3 DNA is TGCAGCGTTGGGGGCGGGAACACTGAAGCTTTCTTT.

The gene calls are TRBV6-5 and TRBJ2-1; no clear D. V shed 7 bases and J shed 1 base, with 5 bases lying between them. Germline loops: CDR1 MNHEY, CDR2 SVGAGI. The CDR3 is 12 amino acids. CDR3 residues: CASTPSYNEQFF. CDR3 DNA sequence: TGTGCCAGCACCCCGTCCTACAATGAGCAGTTCTTC.

The count of this clone is one. This rearrangement joins TRBV6-4 to TRBJ2-6, with D perhaps matching TRBD2 (5 bases). The CDR3 sequence is 15 residues long. Trimming took 5 bases from V and 0 from J, leaving 8 bases between them. Germline CDR1 MRHNA, CDR2 SNTAGT. CDR3 bases: TGTGCCAGCAGTAGGGAGTTCTCTGGGGCCAACGTCCTGACTTTC. This encodes CASSREFSGANVLTF.

The chain links TRBV5-4 to TRBJ1-1, with TRBD1 matching over 7 bases. The CDR3 contains 13 residues. Looked up from germline, CDR1 is SGHNT and CDR2 is YYREEE (reference sequence). V was clipped by 7 bases and J by 0 bases; unmatched bases: 3. CDR3 DNA: TGTGCCAGCGGAGACAGGGTGAACACTGAAGCTTTCTTT. Amino acid sequence: CASGDRVNTEAFF.

V gene TRBV9 combines with J gene TRBJ1-2; no definite D call. The germline V and J ends were trimmed by 4 bases and 3 bases, with 22 bases remaining between them. The CDR3 sequence is 17 residues long. Germline values: CDR1 SGDLS, CDR2 YYNGEE. The CDR3, as DNA: TGTGCCAGCAGCTCGAACCTGGTGGCAGTCCCTCACTATGGCTACACCTTC. Protein: CASSSNLVAVPHYGYTF.

This clone was counted only a few times. The rearrangement uses TRBV3-1 (or the pseudogene TRBV3-2) and TRBJ2-3; 7 nucleotides line up with TRBD1. Germline V gene data show CDR1 as LGHDT and CDR2 as YNNKEL (reference sequence). The CDR3 runs to 15 residues. With 0 bases clipped from V and 5 bases from J, the junction kept 5 bases outside the gene matches. The CDR3: CASSQDLQGVDTQYF. The CDR3 DNA reads TGTGCCAGCAGCCAAGATCTGCAGGGGGTAGATACGCAGTATTTT.

The chain recombines TRBV19 with TRBJ2-2; no clear D gene. V lost 4 bases, J lost 5 bases, and 5 bases lay in between. The length of the CDR3 is 12 residues. Germline V CDR1 and CDR2: LNHDA, SQIVND (reference sequence). CDR3 sequence: CASSRGTGELFF. Written as DNA, the CDR3 is TGTGCCAGTAGTAGAGGTACCGGGGAGCTGTTTTTT.

This chain joins TRBV11-1 and TRBJ2-7, with 9 bases matching TRBD1. The V and J ends lost 2 bases and 2 bases, in that order; junction bases with no gene match: 7. The CDR3 contains 16 residues. CDR1 is SGHAT and CDR2 is FQDESV in the germline V gene (reference sequence). This CDR3 is CASSLSWTGETYEQYF. The DNA for the CDR3 is TGTGCCAGCAGCTTATCTTGGACAGGGGAAACCTACGAGCAGTACTTC.

This clone is medium-sized (0.01 to 0.1%) by share. Within the sample, other DNA sequences also encode this same CDR3. This rearrangement joins TRBV9 to TRBJ1-3, with D unresolved. Trimming took off 0 bases at V and 2 bases at J, with 9 bases between the two ends. This CDR3 is built from 15 residues. Germline V gives CDR1 SGDLS, CDR2 YYNGEE. The CDR3: CASSVGSGTGNTIYF. In DNA, the CDR3 is TGTGCCAGCAGCGTAGGATCCGGGACTGGAAACACCATATATTTT.

The rearrangement joins TRBV5-6 to TRBJ1-4, with D uncertain. The V and J ends lost 7 bases and 8 bases respectively, with 15 bases between them. Germline V lookup: CDR1 SGHDT, CDR2 YYEEEE. The CDR3 length is 13 residues. The CDR3 bases are TGTGCCAGCGCTGCTCGGGAGCGAGAAAAACTGTTTTTT. Encoded protein: CASAAREREKLFF.

The chain is built from TRBV19 and TRBJ1-1; maybe TRBD1 (5 bases). Germline values: CDR1 LNHDA, CDR2 SQIVND (reference sequence). V was pared by 0 bases and J by 11 bases, with 16 bases between. CDR3 size: 14 residues. The CDR3 nucleotides read TGTGCCAGTAGTATAGATGGGGCGGAGTACTGGGCTTTCTTT. Protein product: CASSIDGAEYWAFF.

The genes are TRBV29-1 and TRBJ1-1, with 9 bases matching TRBD1. The CDR3 spans 13 residues. V was clipped by 5 bases and J by 1 base; unmatched bases: 2. From germline, CDR1 is SQVTM and CDR2 ANQGSEA. CDR3 amino acids: CSVNRGPNTEAFF. DNA of the CDR3: TGCAGCGTTAACAGGGGGCCGAACACTGAAGCTTTCTTT.

The chain employs TRBV6-6 and TRBJ1-1; TRBD1 agrees at 7 bases. With V trimmed by 5 bases and J by 2 bases, 5 bases remained unmatched. The CDR3 has 14 amino acids. Germline CDR1 MNHNY, CDR2 SVGAGI (reference sequence). The CDR3 reads CASSHRDSNTEAFF. The DNA for the CDR3 is TGTGCCAGCAGTCACCGGGACAGTAACACTGAAGCTTTCTTT.

This clone occurred a few times. J is TRBJ2-1 and V is TRBV5-4; TRBD1 aligns across 10 bases. Germline loops: CDR1 SGHNT, CDR2 YYREEE (reference sequence). This CDR3 region has 15 residues. With V trimmed by 4 bases and J by 3 bases, 4 bases remained unmatched. The CDR3 DNA follows: TGTGCCAGCAGCCCCCGGGACAGGGGCTACAATGAGCAGTTCTTC. Translating gives CASSPRDRGYNEQFF.

The chain links TRBV5-4 to TRBJ2-1; 7 bases are shared with TRBD2. CDR3 length: 17 residues. V shed 0 bases and J 7 bases; nucleotides not matched to a gene: 13. In germline, CDR1 is SGHNT, CDR2 YYREEE (reference sequence). The DNA for the CDR3 is TGTGCCAGCAGCTTGGTTGGTCTTTGGGCTAGCGGTAATGAGCAGTTCTTC. This sequence encodes CASSLVGLWASGNEQFF.

CDR3 loop: CASSDQTGLNEKLFF. The CDR3 nucleotides read TGCGCCAGCAGCGACCAGACAGGACTCAATGAAAAACTGTTTTTT. The chain employs TRBV5-1 and TRBJ1-4, with a weak D call TRBD1 (6 bases). The V and J ends lost 4 bases and 5 bases respectively, with 15 bases between them. Germline-derived CDR1 and CDR2 are SGHRS and YFSETQ. The CDR3 is made up of 15 amino acids.

The rearrangement uses TRBV5-1 and TRBJ1-1, with D uncertain. Germline V CDR1 and CDR2: SGHRS, YFSETQ. This CDR3 spans 15 amino acids. V was clipped by 4 bases and J by 2 bases, with 15 bases between them. The CDR3 DNA sequence: TGCGCCAGCAGCCCCGCGAGGCGGTCTAACACTGAAGCTTTCTTT. Protein product: CASSPARRSNTEAFF.